This T cell receptor beta chain was identified during a study of PD-1 blockade in classical Hodgkin lymphoma. Time point in this sample: newly diagnosed, previously untreated cHL patient sample. Using magnetic negative selection, the CD4+ T cells were separated out of thawed PBMCs. Untreated, newly diagnosed classical Hodgkin lymphoma PBMCs were comparators. Findings of the study overall: Before treatment, TCR diversity in newly diagnosed patients was reportedly lower than in healthy donors.

The CDR3 covers 12 residues. Germline V CDR1 and CDR2: GTSNPN, SVGIG (reference sequence). V was cut by 7 bases and J by 0 bases, with 10 bases left in between. This clone was picked up one time. Its target is unknown. The assay was immunoSEQ multiplex PCR, and TCRdb's table has in-frame clones only and misses some. The table includes 15,000 to 18,000 clones, roughly 86% detected once. The V call is TRBV30, the J call TRBJ2-7; no definite D call. This TCR was sampled from a human donor with classical Hodgkin lymphoma. The source material was CD4+ T cells from blood. The CDR3 DNA reads TGTGCCTACGTAAGGAGCTCCTACGAGCAGTACTTC. It specifies CAYVRSSYEQYF.